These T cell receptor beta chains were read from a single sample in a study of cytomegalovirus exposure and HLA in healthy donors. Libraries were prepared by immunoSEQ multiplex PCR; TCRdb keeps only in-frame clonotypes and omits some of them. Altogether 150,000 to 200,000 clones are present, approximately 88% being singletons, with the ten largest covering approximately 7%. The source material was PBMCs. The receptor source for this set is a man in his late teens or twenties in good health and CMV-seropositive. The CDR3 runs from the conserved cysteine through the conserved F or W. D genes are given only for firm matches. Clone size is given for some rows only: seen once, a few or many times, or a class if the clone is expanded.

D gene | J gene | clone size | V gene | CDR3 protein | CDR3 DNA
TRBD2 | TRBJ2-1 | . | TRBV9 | CASSTRGGRNEQFF | TGTGCCAGCAGCACCCGGGGGGGCCGGAATGAGCAGTTCTTC
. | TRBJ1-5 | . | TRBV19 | CASSVTGYQPQHF | TGTGCCAGTAGTGTGACAGGATATCAGCCCCAGCATTTT
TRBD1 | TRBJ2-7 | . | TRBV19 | CASSFTTGQAFSYEQYF | TGTGCCAGTAGTTTCACAACGGGACAGGCGTTCTCCTACGAGCAGTACTTC
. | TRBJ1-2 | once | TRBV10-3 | CAISESAIGYRYGYTF | TGTGCCATCAGTGAGTCCGCCATAGGGTACAGGTATGGCTACACCTTC
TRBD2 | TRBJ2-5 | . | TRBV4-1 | CASSQDSGRETQYF | TGCGCCAGCAGCCAAGATAGCGGGAGAGAGACCCAGTACTTC
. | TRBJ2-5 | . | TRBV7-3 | CASSLYGGSEGIPEETQYF | TGTGCCAGCAGCTTATACGGGGGATCAGAGGGGATACCGGAGGAGACCCAGTACTTC
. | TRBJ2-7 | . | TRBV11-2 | CASSWTGGGEQYF | TGTGCCAGCAGCTGGACTGGTGGAGGCGAGCAGTACTTC
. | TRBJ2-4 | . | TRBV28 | CASSFVAKNIQYF | TGTGCCAGCAGTTTCGTAGCCAAAAACATTCAGTACTTC
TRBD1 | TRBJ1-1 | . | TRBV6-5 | CASSSPTSGQGLAFF | TGTGCCAGCAGTTCGCCGACCTCGGGACAGGGACTTGCTTTCTTT
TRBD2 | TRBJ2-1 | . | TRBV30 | CAWSGGLAGQVISYNEQFF | TGTGCCTGGAGTGGGGGGCTAGCGGGCCAAGTTATCTCCTACAATGAGCAGTTCTTC
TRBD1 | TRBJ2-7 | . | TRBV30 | CAWRDRGGPYEQYF | TGTGCCTGGAGGGACAGGGGCGGACCCTACGAGCAGTACTTC
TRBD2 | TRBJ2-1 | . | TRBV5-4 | CASSFTSGSYNEQFF | TGTGCCAGCAGCTTTACTAGCGGGAGTTACAATGAGCAGTTCTTC
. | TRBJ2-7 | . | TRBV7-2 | CASSRERLSYEQYF | TGTGCCAGCAGCCGAGAGCGGCTCTCCTACGAGCAGTACTTC
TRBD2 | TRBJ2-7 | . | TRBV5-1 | CASSLRASGHEQYF | TGCGCCAGCAGCTTACGGGCTAGCGGGCACGAGCAGTACTTC
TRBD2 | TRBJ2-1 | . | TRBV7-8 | CASSFWLGLAGTPNEQFF | TGTGCCAGCAGCTTCTGGTTAGGCCTAGCGGGAACCCCCAATGAGCAGTTCTTC
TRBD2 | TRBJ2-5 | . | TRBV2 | CASPRLAGKQETQYF | TGTGCCAGCCCGAGACTAGCGGGAAAACAAGAGACCCAGTACTTC
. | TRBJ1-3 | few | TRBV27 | CASISPSGNTIYF | TGTGCCAGCATTTCTCCCTCTGGAAACACCATATATTTT
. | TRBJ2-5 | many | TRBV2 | CASNRRGETQYF | TGTGCCAGCAACCGCCGCGGTGAGACCCAGTACTTC
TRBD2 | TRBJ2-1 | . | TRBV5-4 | CASTPAGGEQFF | TGTGCCAGCACCCCAGCGGGGGGGGAGCAGTTCTTC
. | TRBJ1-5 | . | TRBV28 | CASSPVEWGDRERSNQPQHF | TGTGCCAGCAGTCCGGTAGAATGGGGGGATAGAGAAAGGAGCAATCAGCCCCAGCATTTT
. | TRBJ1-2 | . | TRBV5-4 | CASSWGTQVHYGYTF | TGTGCCAGCAGCTGGGGTACACAGGTCCACTATGGCTACACCTTC
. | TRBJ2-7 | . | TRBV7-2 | CASSLGQATTYEQYF | TGTGCCAGCAGCTTAGGACAGGCTACAACCTACGAGCAGTACTTC
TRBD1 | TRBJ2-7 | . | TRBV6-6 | CASRPPGQGTYEQYF | TGTGCCAGCAGGCCCCCGGGACAGGGTACCTACGAGCAGTACTTC
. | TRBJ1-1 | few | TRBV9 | CASTSSRGDAFF | TGTGCCAGCACCTCGTCACGGGGGGACGCTTTCTTT
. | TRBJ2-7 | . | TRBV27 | CASSGVDIYEQYF | TGTGCCAGCAGCGGGGTCGATATCTACGAGCAGTACTTC
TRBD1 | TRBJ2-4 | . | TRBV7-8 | CASTLTGEIQYF | TGTGCCAGCACCCTAACAGGGGAAATTCAGTACTTC
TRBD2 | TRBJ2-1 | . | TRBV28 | CASSFLREIGEQFF | TGTGCCAGCAGTTTCTTGCGGGAGATAGGTGAGCAGTTCTTC
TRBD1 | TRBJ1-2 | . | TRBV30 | CAWRATGERGYTF | TGTGCCTGGAGAGCAACAGGGGAGAGGGGCTACACCTTC
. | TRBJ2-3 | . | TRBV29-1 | CSVEGVAAQGADTQYF | TGCAGCGTTGAAGGGGTCGCGGCCCAGGGCGCAGATACGCAGTATTTT
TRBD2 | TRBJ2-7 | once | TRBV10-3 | CAISVLASGPPGDEQYF | TGTGCCATCAGTGTGTTGGCTAGCGGCCCTCCCGGGGACGAGCAGTACTTC
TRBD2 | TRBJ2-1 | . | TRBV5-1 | CASSRAGSSYNEQFF | TGCGCCAGCAGCAGAGCGGGAAGCTCCTACAATGAGCAGTTCTTC
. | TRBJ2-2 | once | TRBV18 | CASSPGRENTGELFF | TGTGCCAGCTCACCGGGGCGGGAGAACACCGGGGAGCTGTTTTTT
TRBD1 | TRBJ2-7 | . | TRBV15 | CATSSDRGYYEQYF | TGTGCCACCAGCTCTGACAGGGGCTACTACGAGCAGTACTTC
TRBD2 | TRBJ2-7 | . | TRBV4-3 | CASSQALAGGPPYEQYF | TGCGCCAGCAGCCAAGCATTAGCGGGAGGGCCCCCCTACGAGCAGTACTTC
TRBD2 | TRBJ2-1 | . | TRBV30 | CAWSVQGRSGGHNEQFF | TGTGCCTGGAGTGTACAGGGCAGAAGCGGGGGGCACAATGAGCAGTTCTTC
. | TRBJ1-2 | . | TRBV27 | CASSFGTSNYGYTF | TGTGCCAGCAGTTTCGGGACAAGCAACTATGGCTACACCTTC
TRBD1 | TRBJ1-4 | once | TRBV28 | CASSSEQGTGEKLFF | TGTGCCAGCAGTTCAGAACAGGGGACAGGTGAAAAACTGTTTTTT
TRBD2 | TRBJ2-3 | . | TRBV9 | CASSVMGGSADTQYF | TGTGCCAGCAGCGTAATGGGGGGGAGCGCAGATACGCAGTATTTT
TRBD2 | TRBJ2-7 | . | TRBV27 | CASSHASGYSSYEQYF | TGTGCCAGCAGTCACGCTAGCGGGTATAGCTCCTACGAGCAGTACTTC
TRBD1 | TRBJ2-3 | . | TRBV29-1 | CSVWDRGPTDTQYF | TGCAGCGTCTGGGACAGGGGTCCCACAGATACGCAGTATTTT
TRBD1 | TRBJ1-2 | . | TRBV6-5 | CASRRDRVESGYTF | TGTGCCAGCAGACGGGACAGGGTCGAATCTGGCTACACCTTC
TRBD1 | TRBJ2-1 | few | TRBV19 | CASSIPSDRAGNEQFF | TGTGCCAGTAGTATTCCCTCGGACAGGGCGGGCAATGAGCAGTTCTTC
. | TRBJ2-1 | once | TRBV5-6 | CASSRRITENEQFF | TGTGCCAGCAGCCGCAGGATAACAGAGAATGAGCAGTTCTTC
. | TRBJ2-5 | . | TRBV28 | CASSLSDTGWGVETQYF | TGTGCCAGCAGCTTGTCCGACACAGGTTGGGGCGTGGAGACCCAGTACTTC
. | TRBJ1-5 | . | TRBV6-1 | CASSEGPGNQPQHF | TGTGCCAGCAGTGAAGGACCGGGGAATCAGCCCCAGCATTTT
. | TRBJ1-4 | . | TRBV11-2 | CASSLFPDSKPFF | TGTGCCAGCAGCTTGTTCCCCGACAGCAAACCGTTTTTT
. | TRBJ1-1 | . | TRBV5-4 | CASSSWGGTEAFF | TGTGCCAGCAGCTCCTGGGGAGGCACTGAAGCTTTCTTT
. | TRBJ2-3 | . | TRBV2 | CASSDPATGTDTQYF | TGTGCCAGCAGTGATCCAGCGACGGGCACAGATACGCAGTATTTT
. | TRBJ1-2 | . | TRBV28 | CASSLTDYYGYTF | TGTGCCAGCAGTTTAACAGATTACTATGGCTACACCTTC
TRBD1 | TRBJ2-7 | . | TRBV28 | CASSSDRDRVPYEQYF | TGTGCCAGCAGTTCCGACCGGGACAGGGTTCCCTACGAGCAGTACTTC
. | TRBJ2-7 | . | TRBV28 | CASRSSGYEQYF | TGTGCCAGCAGAAGCTCAGGATACGAGCAGTACTTC
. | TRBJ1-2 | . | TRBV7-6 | CASSQGFQNYGYTF | TGTGCCAGCAGCCAGGGGTTCCAAAACTATGGCTACACCTTC
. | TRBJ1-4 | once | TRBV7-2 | CASSLVGGRSEKLFF | TGTGCCAGCAGCTTAGTGGGAGGGAGGTCGGAAAAACTGTTTTTT
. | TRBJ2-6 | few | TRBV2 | CASSEGRGSLRANVLTF | TGTGCCAGCAGTGAAGGTCGAGGTAGCCTTCGGGCCAACGTCCTGACTTTC
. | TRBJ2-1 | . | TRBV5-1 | CASRTDSDSYNEQFF | TGCGCCAGCAGGACGGACTCCGACTCCTACAATGAGCAGTTCTTC
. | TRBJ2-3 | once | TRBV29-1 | CSVGGPGGTDTQYF | TGCAGCGTTGGAGGCCCGGGGGGCACAGATACGCAGTATTTT
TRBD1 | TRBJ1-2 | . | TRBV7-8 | CASSLGVDRGTGYTF | TGTGCCAGCAGCTTAGGGGTGGACAGGGGGACTGGCTACACCTTC
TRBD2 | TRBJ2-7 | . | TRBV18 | CASSPSSGSSYEQYF | TGTGCCAGCTCACCTTCTAGCGGGAGCTCCTACGAGCAGTACTTC
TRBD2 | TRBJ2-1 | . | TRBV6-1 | CASSELAGRYNEQFF | TGTGCCAGCAGTGAGCTAGCGGGGAGATACAATGAGCAGTTCTTC
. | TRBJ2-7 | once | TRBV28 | CASSPAWLAYEQYF | TGTGCCAGCAGCCCCGCCTGGCTAGCCTACGAGCAGTACTTC